Listed below are T cell receptor beta chains from one sample, sequenced in a study of blood T cell repertoires in COVID-19. Using immunoSEQ multiplex PCR, the repertoire was profiled, and TCRdb retains in-frame clones only, with some absent. The profile shows 100,000 to 150,000 clones, approximately 74% of them singletons. The source material was peripheral blood. The receptor source for this set is a man older than 75 with COVID-19, enrolled during active disease. CDR3s include the opening cysteine and the closing phenylalanine or tryptophan. D genes are given only for firm matches. Clone size appears in some rows only: once, few, many, or a class for an expanded clone.

CASSMRGGSSYNEQFF	TGTGCCAGTAGTATGCGTGGCGGGAGCTCCTACAATGAGCAGTTCTTC	TRBJ2-1	NA	TRBV19	TRBD2
CASSTNKNTEAFF	TGTGCCAGCTCCACAAACAAGAACACTGAAGCTTTCTTT	TRBJ1-1	NA	TRBV18	NA
CASSSDRGSNTEAFF	TGTGCCAGCAGCTCCGACAGGGGGTCGAACACTGAAGCTTTCTTT	TRBJ1-1	NA	TRBV7-9	TRBD1
CASSIRQGPGETQYF	TGTGCCAGCAGCATCCGACAGGGCCCAGGGGAGACCCAGTACTTC	TRBJ2-5	many	TRBV5-4	TRBD1
CASGTGSTGELFF	TGTGCCAGTGGGACAGGGAGCACCGGGGAGCTGTTTTTT	TRBJ2-2	NA	TRBV2	TRBD1
CASSPEGQGGNYGYTF	TGTGCCAGCTCACCAGAGGGACAGGGGGGGAACTATGGCTACACCTTC	TRBJ1-2	once	TRBV18	TRBD1
CASSLNPGGNQPQHF	TGTGCCAGCAGCTTGAACCCGGGAGGCAATCAGCCCCAGCATTTT	TRBJ1-5	NA	TRBV5-5	NA
CASRRPEPGNYEQYF	TGCGCCAGCAGACGTCCGGAGCCAGGGAACTACGAGCAGTACTTC	TRBJ2-7	NA	TRBV5-1	NA
CASSSGGDYGYTF	TGTGCCAGCAGCTCCGGAGGGGACTATGGCTACACCTTC	TRBJ1-2	NA	TRBV28	NA
CSVDSGAGKTYEQYF	TGCAGCGTTGATTCTGGCGCAGGGAAGACTTACGAGCAGTACTTC	TRBJ2-7	NA	TRBV29-1	NA
CASSRQTGEGEQYF	TGTGCCAGCAGCCGACAGACAGGGGAAGGAGAGCAGTACTTC	TRBJ2-7	NA	TRBV11-2	TRBD1
CSGARDTQYF	TGCAGTGGGGCAAGAGATACGCAGTATTTT	TRBJ2-3	NA	TRBV20-1	NA